This TCR beta chain originates from a study of T cell repertoires in cytomegalovirus infection. The germline CDR1 and CDR2 sequences are MNHEY and SVGEGT. The CDR3 length is 13 residues. V was pared by 5 bases and J by 6 bases, with 3 bases of the junction left unmatched. TCRdb redid the calling of the reads with MiXCR, one entry per CDR3 protein. The data hold 50,000 to 60,000 distinct CDR3 sequences, with 15% to 20% observed a single time. General study points: The cumulative frequency of public TCR beta families distinguished individuals who carried CMV together with the relevant HLA.

Only a few counts were recorded for this clonotype. Its antigen is undetermined. The chain joins TRBV6-2 or TRBV6-3 to TRBJ1-1, with 10 bases lining up with TRBD1. The sequence derives from a human donor in good health (CMV status not recorded). Some clones in this sample may be carry-over from other donors' samples. The source was CD8+ T cells from cultured PBMCs, collected from culture after CMV antigen stimulation. The CDR3 is CASSMGTGAEAFF. The CDR3 nucleotides are TGTGCCAGCAGTATGGGGACAGGGGCTGAAGCTTTCTTT.